This T cell receptor beta chain was sequenced during a study of blood T cell repertoires in COVID-19. With 8 bases clipped from V and 4 bases from J, the junction kept 9 bases outside the gene matches. CDR3 size: 14 residues. Germline V gene lookup returns CDR1 SGHNT and CDR2 YENEEA. TCRdb's table, derived via immunoSEQ multiplex PCR, lists solely in-frame clones and lacks some. The table has a few hundred thousand clones, over 75% seen once. Sequenced: PBMCs or T cells enriched from blood (not recorded which). This sequence joins TRBV11-3 and TRBJ1-1; 8 positions match TRBD1. The receptor was derived from a woman aged 40 to 55 who had recovered from COVID-19. CDR3 sequence: CASAHRGGVTEAFF. The CDR3 DNA reads as TGTGCCAGCGCCCACAGGGGGGGGGTCACTGAAGCTTTCTTT.